The T cell receptor beta chain described here comes from a study of T cell clonality in common variable immunodeficiency. Assay: immunoSEQ multiplex PCR; the TCRdb copy retains only in-frame clones and omits some. The sample yields about 64,000 clones, without any singletons. Findings and caveats of the study: Compared with healthy controls, CVID subjects showed increased TCRbeta clonality, mostly in about a third. Common variable immunodeficiency TCR beta sequences reportedly had fewer deletions and N-nucleotide insertions.

This clone was detected a few times. The antigen is not known. This receptor was obtained from a person between 18 and 69 years old in good health. Sequenced input: peripheral blood mononuclear cells.

The CDR3 DNA, read in part, is TGTGCCAGCTCACCGGACTTGCCCGGGGAG. Translation gives CASSPDLPGE. The whole CDR3 sequence is CASSPDLPGELFF. The chain recombines TRBV18 with TRBJ2-2, with a weak D call TRBD2 (5 bases). The read falls 3 residues short of the CDR3 end, and the missing part is taken from the germline J gene. The germline V and J ends were trimmed by 3 bases and 6 bases, with 8 bases remaining between them. This CDR3 is built from 13 residues. Per germline, CDR1 KGHSH and CDR2 LQKENI.